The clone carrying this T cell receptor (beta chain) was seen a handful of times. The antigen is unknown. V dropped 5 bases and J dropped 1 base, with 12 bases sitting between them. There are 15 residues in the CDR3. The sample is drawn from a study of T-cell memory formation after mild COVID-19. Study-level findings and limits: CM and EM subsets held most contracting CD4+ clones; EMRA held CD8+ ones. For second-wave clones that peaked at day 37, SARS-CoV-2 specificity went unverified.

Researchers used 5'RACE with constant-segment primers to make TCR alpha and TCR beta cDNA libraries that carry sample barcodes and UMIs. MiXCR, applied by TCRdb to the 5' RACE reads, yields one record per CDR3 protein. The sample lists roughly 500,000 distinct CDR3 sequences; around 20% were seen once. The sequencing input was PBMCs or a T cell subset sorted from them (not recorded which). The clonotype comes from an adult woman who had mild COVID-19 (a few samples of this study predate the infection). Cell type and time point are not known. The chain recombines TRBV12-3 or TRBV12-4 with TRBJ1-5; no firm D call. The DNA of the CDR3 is TGTGCCAGCAGTCCTCAGATGGGGAGCAATCAGCCCCAGCATTTT. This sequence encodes CASSPQMGSNQPQHF.